The 4 T cell receptor beta chains reported below all come from one sample, sequenced in a study of blood T cell repertoires in COVID-19. Libraries were prepared by immunoSEQ multiplex PCR; TCRdb keeps only in-frame clonotypes and omits some of them. Here the sample spans over 200,000 clones, more than 80% being singletons. The sample taken for sequencing was peripheral blood. These receptors all come from a man aged 30-40 years who had recovered from COVID-19.

The chain employs TRBV18 and TRBJ2-7; 8 nucleotides agree with TRBD2. V lost 2 bases, J lost 2 bases, and 11 bases stayed unmatched. Germline lookup yields CDR1 KGHSH and CDR2 LQKENI. This CDR3 region has 17 residues. The chain's CDR3 is CASSPFHRAGVAYEQYF. CDR3 DNA: TGTGCCAGCTCACCATTCCACAGAGCGGGGGTCGCCTACGAGCAGTACTTC.

V gene TRBV11-2 combines with J gene TRBJ2-2, with 7 bases fitting TRBD1. CDR3 length equals 16 residues. V dropped 5 bases and J dropped 5; count of bases not matched to a gene: 11. Germline values: CDR1 SGHAT, CDR2 FQNNGV. The CDR3 bases are TGTGCCAGCAGCCCATACGACAGGGTCGCAACCGGGGAGCTGTTTTTT. Protein: CASSPYDRVATGELFF.

V usage is TRBV27 and J usage is TRBJ1-6, with TRBD1 matching 7 bases. The CDR3 runs to 15 residues. V was clipped by 4 bases and J by 7 bases; unmatched bases: 7. Per the germline V gene, CDR1 is MNHEY and CDR2 is SMNVEV (reference sequence). The CDR3: CASSYSTGFNSPLHF. The DNA for the CDR3 is TGTGCCAGCAGTTATTCGACAGGGTTCAATTCACCCCTCCACTTT.

J is TRBJ1-1 and V is TRBV12-3 or TRBV12-4, with D unresolved. CDR3 size: 13 residues. Trimming took off 3 bases at V and 5 bases at J, with 10 bases between the two ends. The CDR3 DNA reads as TGTGCCAGCAGTTTTGGAGGGAGGACTGAAGCTTTCTTT. Translated, it gives CASSFGGRTEAFF.